The 32 T cell receptor beta chains below were found in one sample sequenced in a study of cytomegalovirus exposure and HLA in healthy donors. Primers: 60 Vbeta forward and 13 Jbeta reverse. The method was immunoSEQ multiplex PCR; TCRdb's version includes in-frame clones alone and lacks a portion of them. The table has 130,000 to 150,000 clones, roughly 76% seen once; the top ten hold approximately 15%. Sequencing input: PBMCs. These receptors originate from a human donor in good health.

V usage is TRBV6-1 and J usage is TRBJ1-1; D unclear. The CDR3 runs to 14 residues. The germline V gene has CDR1 MNHNS and CDR2 SASEGT. V gave up 3 bases and J gave up 7 bases, with 15 bases separating them. CDR3 DNA sequence: TGTGCCAGCAGTGACCGGGATCGGCGGGGTGAAGCTTTCTTT. Protein sequence: CASSDRDRRGEAFF.

The rearrangement uses TRBV19 and TRBJ1-4; 8 bases are a match to TRBD1. This CDR3 region has 18 residues. Germline CDR1 LNHDA, CDR2 SQIVND (reference sequence). V lost 3 bases and J lost 3; bases outside the gene matches: 12. The CDR3 sequence: CASSISGQGGMANEKLFF. The CDR3 DNA is TGTGCCAGTAGTATTTCCGGACAGGGAGGGATGGCTAATGAAAAACTGTTTTTT.

This chain uses TRBV29-1 with TRBJ2-7, with a weak D call TRBD2 (5 bases). V lost 4 bases, J lost 0 bases, and 13 bases lay in between. Germline V CDR1 and CDR2: SQVTM, ANQGSEA. The CDR3 covers 14 residues. The CDR3 sequence: CSVAGIESSYEQYF. The CDR3 DNA reads as TGCAGCGTTGCGGGGATTGAGAGCTCCTACGAGCAGTACTTC.

The CDR3 region is CAWTRESGEQYF. The CDR3 coding sequence is TGTGCCTGGACCCGGGAGTCGGGCGAGCAGTACTTC. The rearrangement uses TRBV30 and TRBJ2-5; a weak D match, TRBD2 (6 bases). The J call is doubtful: the DNA matches TRBJ2-7 better. The CDR3 is 12 residues long. The germline V gene has CDR1 GTSNPN and CDR2 SVGIG (reference sequence).

V and J are TRBV9 and TRBJ2-3; TRBD1 matches at 7 bases. V trimming: 4 bases; J trimming: 0 bases; junction bases outside the gene matches: 5. The CDR3 covers 15 residues. Germline CDR1 SGDLS, CDR2 YYNGEE. CDR3 sequence reads: CASSPGGHSTDTQYF. The CDR3 region has the DNA TGTGCCAGCAGCCCAGGGGGACACAGCACAGATACGCAGTATTTT.

With respect to this clone: The same CDR3 can be traced to other DNA sequences in this sample. The chain employs TRBV5-1 and TRBJ1-5; D is possibly TRBD1 (5 bases). V shed 0 bases and J shed 2 bases, with 9 bases lying between them. The CDR3 length is 15 residues. The germline CDR1 and CDR2 sequences are SGHRS and YFSETQ. The CDR3 region has the DNA TGCGCCAGCAGCTTGGCCGGACACCGCAATCAGCCCCAGCATTTT. Amino acids: CASSLAGHRNQPQHF.

V gene TRBV5-1 combines with J gene TRBJ2-5; D not resolved. CDR1 SGHRS and CDR2 YFSETQ come from the germline V gene. V gave up 0 bases and J gave up 5 bases, with 8 bases separating them. The length of the CDR3 is 13 residues. The CDR3: CASSLDSRETQYF. CDR3 nucleotides: TGCGCCAGCAGCTTGGACTCCCGGGAGACCCAGTACTTC.

The V and J genes are TRBV19 and TRBJ2-5, with TRBD1 matching 7 bases. V lost 4 bases, J lost 5 bases, and 7 bases stayed unmatched. The CDR3 length is 14 residues. Germline-derived CDR1 and CDR2 are LNHDA and SQIVND (reference sequence). This CDR3 reads CASSTRQGRETQYF. In DNA form, the CDR3 reads TGTGCCAGTAGTACGCGACAGGGTCGGGAGACCCAGTACTTC.

The V and J genes are TRBV18 and TRBJ1-2; possibly TRBD1 for D (6 bases). Germline V gene data show CDR1 as KGHSH and CDR2 as LQKENI. The CDR3 spans 14 residues. V lost 6 bases and J 3 bases, leaving 14 bases between the germline ends. CDR3 sequence (DNA): TGTGCCAGCTCGCTGAGACAGGACTACTATGGCTACACCTTC. Its protein is CASSLRQDYYGYTF.

This clone was seen once. The rearrangement joins TRBV19 to TRBJ2-7; TRBD1 matches 7 bases. Germline V gene lookup returns CDR1 LNHDA and CDR2 SQIVND (reference sequence). The junction had 4 bases not matched to a gene; V was cut back by 4 bases and J by 1 base. This CDR3 comprises 14 residues. The CDR3 sequence: CASSTTGKSYEQYF. CDR3 nucleotides: TGTGCCAGTAGTACGACAGGGAAGTCCTACGAGCAGTACTTC. The full variable domain, with the rest looked up from reference TRBV19 and TRBJ2-7, is DGGITQSPKYLFRKEGQNVTLSCEQNLNHDAMYWYRQDPGQGLRLIYYSQIVNDFQKGDIAEGYSVSREKKESFPLTVTSAQKNPTAFYLCASSTTGKSYEQYFGPGTRLTVT.

In its sample, this clone was seen a few times. V usage is TRBV18 and J usage is TRBJ1-5, with no clear D. V was shortened by 2 bases and J by 6 bases, with 8 bases between the two germline ends. The germline V gene has CDR1 KGHSH and CDR2 LQKENI. The CDR3 covers 13 residues. CDR3 region: CASSPSLTQPQHF. The DNA for the CDR3 is TGTGCCAGCTCACCATCTCTAACTCAGCCCCAGCATTTT.

V and J are TRBV4-1 and TRBJ2-1; TRBD2 is a possible D gene (6 bases). This CDR3 is 15 amino acids long. Trimming removed 0 bases at V and 6 bases at J, with 12 bases between. Germline assignment: CDR1 MGHRA and CDR2 YSYEKL. The CDR3 DNA reads as TGCGCCAGCAGCCAAGAAGGGCGGGACGGCAATGAGCAGTTCTTC. The encoded protein is CASSQEGRDGNEQFF.

The chain combines TRBV2 with TRBJ2-7; tentatively, D is TRBD2 (5 bases). CDR1 is SNHLY and CDR2 is FYNNEI in the germline V gene. The CDR3 is made up of 15 amino acids. V was trimmed by 6 bases and J by 2 bases, leaving 17 bases between them. CDR3: CASRSEEGSTYEQYF. The CDR3 nucleotides read TGTGCCAGCAGATCGGAGGAAGGATCCACCTACGAGCAGTACTTC. Using reference TRBV2 and TRBJ2-7 for the parts outside the CDR3, the full variable domain is EPEVTQTPSHQVTQMGQEVILRCVPISNHLYFYWYRQILGQKVEFLVSFYNNEISEKSEIFDDQFSVERPDGSNFTLKIRSTKLEDSAMYFCASRSEEGSTYEQYFGPGTRLTVT.

The chain uses TRBV5-1 and TRBJ2-3; possibly TRBD2 for D (5 bases). CDR1 SGHRS and CDR2 YFSETQ come from the germline V gene. CDR3 length: 13 amino acids. V was shortened by 0 bases and J by 5 bases, with 7 bases between the two germline ends. CDR3: CASSLGAGDTQYF. The CDR3 coding sequence is TGCGCCAGCAGCTTGGGCGCGGGAGATACGCAGTATTTT.

The chain employs TRBV7-3 and TRBJ1-6, with TRBD1 matching over 7 bases. Germline-derived CDR1 and CDR2 are SGHTA and FQGTGA. This CDR3 comprises 10 residues. V lost 11 bases and J lost 10; bases outside the gene matches: 2. This CDR3 reads CAHRGSPLHF. As DNA, the CDR3 is TGTGCCCACAGGGGCTCACCCCTCCACTTT.

The gene calls are TRBV2 and TRBJ2-3; 9 positions match TRBD2. CDR1 and CDR2 (germline): SNHLY, FYNNEI. The CDR3 sequence is 15 residues long. V trimming: 8 bases; J trimming: 0 bases; junction bases outside the gene matches: 6. The CDR3 nucleotides read TGTGCCAGCCTTAGCGGGGGAGCTAGCACAGATACGCAGTATTTT. It specifies CASLSGGASTDTQYF.

This clone was found once. In DNA, the CDR3 is TGTGCCAGCAGCTTAGAGCTGCAAGCGGGGCAAGAGACCCAGTACTTC. It is translated as CASSLELQAGQETQYF. The V gene is TRBV7-2, the J gene TRBJ2-5, with 7 bases that match TRBD2. The CDR3 consists of 16 residues. Germline values: CDR1 SGHTA, CDR2 FQGNSA. Trimming at V came to 1 base and at J to 2 bases, leaving 7 bases not matched to a gene.

The chain joins TRBV21-1 to TRBJ1-2; the tabulated D call, TRBD1, remains unverified against the DNA. TRBV21-1 is reported as a pseudogene. The CDR3 loop spans 15 amino acids. The CDR3 loop reads CASSSARQGYSGYTF. The CDR3 coding sequence is TGTGCCAGCAGCTCCGCTAGACAGGGCTATAGTGGCTACACCTTC.

Here the CDR3 reads CAIVAGTSGRNEQFF. In DNA, the CDR3 is TGTGCCATCGTGGCAGGGACTAGCGGCCGCAATGAGCAGTTCTTC. The chain is built from TRBV28 and TRBJ2-1; 11 bases line up with TRBD2. Germline-derived CDR1 and CDR2 are MDHEN and SYDVKM. The CDR3 runs to 15 residues. The junction had 11 bases not matched to a gene; V was cut back by 10 bases and J by 6 bases.

The chain combines TRBV14 with TRBJ1-2; D call uncertain. Germline V lookup: CDR1 SGHDN, CDR2 FVKESK. The V end lost 1 base, the J end lost 4 bases, and 7 bases lay between the germline ends. The CDR3 consists of 13 residues. The CDR3 nucleotides are TGTGCCAGCAGCCAAGGTTCGGGCTATGGCTACACCTTC. Protein: CASSQGSGYGYTF.

The rearrangement links TRBV4-1 to TRBJ2-7; TRBD1 agrees at 9 bases. This CDR3 region has 15 residues. Looked up from germline, CDR1 is MGHRA and CDR2 is YSYEKL. J gave up 7 bases and V 0 bases, and 7 bases lay outside the gene matches. In nucleotides, the CDR3 is TGCGCCAGCAGCCAAGATTTGGGACAGGGAGTAGAGCAGTACTTC. Translation: CASSQDLGQGVEQYF.

The chain links TRBV13 to TRBJ1-1; unclear D gene. The CDR3 spans 14 residues. CDR1 is PRHDT, CDR2 FYEKMQ, per germline (reference sequence). The V gene lost 1 base and the J gene lost 1 base, with 7 bases spanning the gap. CDR3: CASSLVQENTEAFF. DNA for the CDR3: TGTGCCAGCAGCTTAGTCCAGGAGAACACTGAAGCTTTCTTT.

The rearrangement uses TRBV6-5 and TRBJ1-2, with a tentative D call TRBD1 (6 bases). Germline V gives CDR1 MNHEY, CDR2 SVGAGI. The CDR3 runs to 13 residues. V was pared by 5 bases and J by 2 bases, with 9 bases between. The CDR3 region is CASSRRGNYGYTF. The DNA of the CDR3 is TGTGCCAGCAGTCGAAGGGGGAACTATGGCTACACCTTC.

A few counts support this clone. The chain employs TRBV6-4 and TRBJ2-3; 8 bases fit TRBD2. The ends lost 3 bases at V and 1 base at J; junction bases unmatched: 6. Germline CDR1 and CDR2: MRHNA and SNTAGT. This CDR3 comprises 16 residues. DNA for the CDR3: TGTGCCAGCAGTGAGGGTAGCGGGAAAGGCACAGATACGCAGTATTTT. Amino acid sequence: CASSEGSGKGTDTQYF.

V usage is TRBV19 and J usage is TRBJ1-1, with 7 bases aligning to TRBD1. CDR3 length equals 14 residues. V lost 5 bases to trimming and J lost 0 bases; unmatched junction nucleotides: 3. The V gene's germline CDR1 is LNHDA and CDR2 SQIVND (reference sequence). Written as DNA, the CDR3 is TGTGCCAGTAGTCCCGGGACAGTGAACACTGAAGCTTTCTTT. The encoded protein is CASSPGTVNTEAFF.

The chain recombines TRBV5-1 with TRBJ1-3; TRBD1 is a possible D gene (6 bases). Trimming took 5 bases from V and 8 from J, leaving 14 bases between them. Germline V gene lookup returns CDR1 SGHRS and CDR2 YFSETQ. This CDR3 has 13 amino acids. The DNA for the CDR3 is TGCGCCAGCAGAGCAGGGGAGGGTTACACCATATATTTT. Residues: CASRAGEGYTIYF.

V usage is TRBV2 and J usage is TRBJ1-4, with no clear D. This CDR3 has 16 amino acids. Germline lookup yields CDR1 SNHLY and CDR2 FYNNEI. V lost 1 base to trimming and J lost 0 bases, with 9 bases between them. The CDR3 region is CASSEVSGSTNEKLFF. The CDR3 DNA is TGTGCCAGCAGTGAAGTTTCCGGTTCAACTAATGAAAAACTGTTTTTT.

The chain is built from TRBV21-1 and TRBJ1-5; the table gives TRBD1 as D, unverified against the DNA. TRBV21-1 is a known pseudogene. The CDR3 is 20 residues long. Here the CDR3 reads CASSKASRDTKPGSNQPQHF. DNA of the CDR3: TGTGCCAGCAGCAAAGCGTCCCGGGACACCAAACCAGGTAGCAATCAGCCCCAGCATTTT.

J is TRBJ2-2 and V is TRBV15; 9 nucleotides line up with TRBD1. The junction had 16 bases not matched to a gene; V was cut back by 3 bases and J by 8 bases. Germline lookup yields CDR1 LNHNV and CDR2 YYDKDF (reference sequence). The CDR3 extends over 18 amino acids. CDR3 DNA: TGTGCCACCAGCAGCCCCAAGGGTCCCGGGACAGGGAAAGGGGAGCTGTTTTTT. This codes for CATSSPKGPGTGKGELFF.

The V gene is TRBV6-1, the J gene TRBJ2-7; 8 bases map to TRBD1. Germline V gene lookup returns CDR1 MNHNS and CDR2 SASEGT. The CDR3 contains 13 residues. The V gene end was trimmed by 8 bases and the J gene end by 3 bases; junction bases not matched to a gene: 6. The DNA of the CDR3 is TGTGCCAGCTTGGGACAGGACTTCTACGAGCAGTACTTC. This gives the protein CASLGQDFYEQYF.

The gene calls are TRBV7-6 and TRBJ2-3; TRBD1 is a possible D gene (5 bases). CDR1 and CDR2 from the germline V gene are SGHVS and FNYEAQ. The CDR3 loop spans 13 amino acids. V gave up 3 bases and J gave up 3 bases, with 7 bases separating them. CDR3 residues: CASSLSGTDTQYF. CDR3 bases: TGTGCCAGCAGCTTGTCAGGGACAGATACGCAGTATTTT. The variable domain in full, completed from reference TRBV7-6 and TRBJ2-3, reads GAGVSQSPRYKVTKRGQDVALRCDPISGHVSLYWYRQALGQGPEFLTYFNYEAQQDKSGLPNDRFSAERPEGSISTLTIQRTEQRDSAMYRCASSLSGTDTQYFGPGTRLTVL.

This clone was observed a single time. The gene calls are TRBV7-6 and TRBJ2-2, with 9 positions matching TRBD1. The J segment lost 4 bases and the V segment lost 5 bases, leaving 5 bases of the junction unmatched. CDR3 length equals 15 residues. CDR1 is SGHVS, CDR2 FNYEAQ, per germline. The CDR3 here is CASSSGTGSTGELFF. As DNA, the CDR3 is TGTGCCAGCAGCAGCGGGACAGGGAGCACCGGGGAGCTGTTTTTT.